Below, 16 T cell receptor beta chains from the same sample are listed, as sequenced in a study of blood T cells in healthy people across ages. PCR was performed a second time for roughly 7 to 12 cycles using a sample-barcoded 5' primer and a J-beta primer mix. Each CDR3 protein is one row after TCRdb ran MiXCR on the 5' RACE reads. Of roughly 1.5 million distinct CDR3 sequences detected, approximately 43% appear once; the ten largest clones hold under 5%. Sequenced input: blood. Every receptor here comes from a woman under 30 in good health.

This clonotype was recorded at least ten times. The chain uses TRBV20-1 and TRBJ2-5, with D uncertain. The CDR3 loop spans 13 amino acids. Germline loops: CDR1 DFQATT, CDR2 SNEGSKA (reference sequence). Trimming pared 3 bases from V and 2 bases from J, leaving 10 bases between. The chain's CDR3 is CSASGTDQETQYF. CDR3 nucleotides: TGCAGTGCTAGCGGAACGGATCAAGAGACCCAGTACTTC.

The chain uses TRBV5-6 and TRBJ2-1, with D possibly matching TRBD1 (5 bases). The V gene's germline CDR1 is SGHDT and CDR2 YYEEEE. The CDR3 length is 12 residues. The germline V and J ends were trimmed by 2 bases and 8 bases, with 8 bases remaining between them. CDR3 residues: CASSFLGHEQFF. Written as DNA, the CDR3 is TGTGCCAGCAGCTTTCTGGGGCATGAGCAGTTCTTC.

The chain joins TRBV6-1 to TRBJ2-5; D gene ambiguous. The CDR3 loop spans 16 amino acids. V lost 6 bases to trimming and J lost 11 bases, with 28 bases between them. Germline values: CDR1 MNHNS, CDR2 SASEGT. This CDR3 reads CASRVLDGEIYNEQYF. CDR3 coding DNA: TGTGCCAGCAGGGTTCTGGACGGCGAAATCTACAATGAGCAGTACTTC.

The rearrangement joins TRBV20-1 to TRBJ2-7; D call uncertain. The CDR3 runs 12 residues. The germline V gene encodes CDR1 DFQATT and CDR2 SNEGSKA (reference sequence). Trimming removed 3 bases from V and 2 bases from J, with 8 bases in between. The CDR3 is CSASSQTYEQYF. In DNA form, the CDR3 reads TGCAGTGCTAGTTCCCAAACCTACGAGCAGTACTTC.

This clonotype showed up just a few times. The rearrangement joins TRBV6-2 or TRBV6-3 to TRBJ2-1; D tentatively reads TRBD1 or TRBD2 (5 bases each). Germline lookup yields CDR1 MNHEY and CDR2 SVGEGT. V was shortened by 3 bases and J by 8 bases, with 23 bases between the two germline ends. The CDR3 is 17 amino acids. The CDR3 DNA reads TGTGCCAGCAGTTATTTCCCCGGGACGGCGCAAAGGGATGAGCAGTTCTTC. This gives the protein CASSYFPGTAQRDEQFF.

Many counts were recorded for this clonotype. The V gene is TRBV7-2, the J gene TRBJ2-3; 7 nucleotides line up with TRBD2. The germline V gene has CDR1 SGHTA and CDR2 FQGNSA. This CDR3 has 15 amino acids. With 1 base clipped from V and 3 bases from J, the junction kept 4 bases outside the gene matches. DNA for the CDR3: TGTGCCAGCAGCTTAGGGGGGGGGAGGACAGATACGCAGTATTTT. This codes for CASSLGGGRTDTQYF.

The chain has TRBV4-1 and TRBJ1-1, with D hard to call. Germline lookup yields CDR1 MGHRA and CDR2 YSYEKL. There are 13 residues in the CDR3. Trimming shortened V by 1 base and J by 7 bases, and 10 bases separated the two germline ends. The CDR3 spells CASSQGFLGEAFF. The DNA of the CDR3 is TGCGCCAGCAGCCAAGGTTTTCTCGGTGAAGCTTTCTTT.

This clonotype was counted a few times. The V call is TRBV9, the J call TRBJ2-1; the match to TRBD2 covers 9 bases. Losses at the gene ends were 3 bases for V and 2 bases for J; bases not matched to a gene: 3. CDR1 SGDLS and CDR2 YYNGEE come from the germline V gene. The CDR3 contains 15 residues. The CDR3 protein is CASSDPSGAYNEQFF. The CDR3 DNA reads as TGTGCCAGCAGCGATCCTAGCGGGGCCTACAATGAGCAGTTCTTC.

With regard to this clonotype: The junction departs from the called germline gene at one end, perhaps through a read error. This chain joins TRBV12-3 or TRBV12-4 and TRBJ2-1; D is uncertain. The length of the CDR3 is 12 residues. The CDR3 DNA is TGTGCCTGCAGTTTCCTGTACAATGAGCAGTTCTTC. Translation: CACSFLYNEQFF.

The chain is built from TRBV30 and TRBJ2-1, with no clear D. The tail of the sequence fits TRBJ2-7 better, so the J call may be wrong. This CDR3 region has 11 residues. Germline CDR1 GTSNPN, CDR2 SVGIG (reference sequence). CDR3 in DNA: TGTGCCTGGATGATCTACAATGAGCAGTACTTC. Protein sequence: CAWMIYNEQYF.

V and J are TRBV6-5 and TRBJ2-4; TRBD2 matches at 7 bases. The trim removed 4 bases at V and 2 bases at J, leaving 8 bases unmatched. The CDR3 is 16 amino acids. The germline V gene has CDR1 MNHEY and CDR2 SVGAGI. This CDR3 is CASSSRLALTKNIQYF. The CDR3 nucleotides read TGTGCCAGCAGTTCTAGACTAGCTCTAACCAAAAACATTCAGTACTTC.

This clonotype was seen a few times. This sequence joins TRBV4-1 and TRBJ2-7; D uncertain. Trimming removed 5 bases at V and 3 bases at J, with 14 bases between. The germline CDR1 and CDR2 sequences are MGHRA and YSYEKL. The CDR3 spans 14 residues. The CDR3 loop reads CASSLQVLYYEQYF. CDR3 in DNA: TGCGCCAGCAGCTTGCAGGTTTTATACTACGAGCAGTACTTC.

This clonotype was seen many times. In DNA form, the CDR3 reads TGTGCCAGCAGTTTATCGCCCGGATATGGCTACACCTTC. Translated: CASSLSPGYGYTF. The chain links TRBV27 to TRBJ1-2, with D uncertain. The CDR3 runs to 13 residues. Germline values: CDR1 MNHEY, CDR2 SMNVEV (reference sequence). V was shortened by 0 bases and J by 5 bases, with 7 bases between the two germline ends.

CDR3 in DNA: TGTGCCAGCAGCCTACCGTGGGGGGTCACTGAAGCTTTCTTT. It encodes CASSLPWGVTEAFF. The V and J genes are TRBV6-2 or TRBV6-3 and TRBJ1-1; D might be TRBD1 (5 bases). Germline V gene lookup returns CDR1 MNHEY and CDR2 SVGEGT. V shed 6 bases and J shed 4 bases, with 15 bases lying between them. The CDR3 loop spans 14 amino acids.

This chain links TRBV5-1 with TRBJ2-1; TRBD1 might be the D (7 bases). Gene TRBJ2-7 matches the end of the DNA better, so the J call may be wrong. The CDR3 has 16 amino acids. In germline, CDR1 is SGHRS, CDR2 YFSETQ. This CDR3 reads CASSLGTTGEAYEQYF. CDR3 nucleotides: TGCGCCAGCAGCTTGGGGACAACAGGGGAGGCCTACGAGCAGTACTTC.

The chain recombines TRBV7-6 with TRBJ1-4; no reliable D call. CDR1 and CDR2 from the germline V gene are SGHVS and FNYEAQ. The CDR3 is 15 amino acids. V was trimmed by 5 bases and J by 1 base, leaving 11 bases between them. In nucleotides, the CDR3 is TGTGCCAGCAGCACCCCCGGACGAACTAATGAAAAACTGTTTTTT. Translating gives CASSTPGRTNEKLFF. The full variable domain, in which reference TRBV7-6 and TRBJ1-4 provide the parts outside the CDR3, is GAGVSQSPRYKVTKRGQDVALRCDPISGHVSLYWYRQALGQGPEFLTYFNYEAQQDKSGLPNDRFSAERPEGSISTLTIQRTEQRDSAMYRCASSTPGRTNEKLFFGSGTQLSVL.